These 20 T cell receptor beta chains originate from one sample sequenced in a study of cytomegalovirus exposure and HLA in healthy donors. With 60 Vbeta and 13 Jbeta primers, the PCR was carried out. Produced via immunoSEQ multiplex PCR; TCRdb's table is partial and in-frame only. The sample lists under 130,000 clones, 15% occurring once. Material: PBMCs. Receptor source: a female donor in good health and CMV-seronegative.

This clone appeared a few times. CDR3 sequence reads: CASVRDRPESTGELFF. In nucleotides, the CDR3 is TGCGCCAGCGTCCGGGACAGACCTGAATCGACCGGGGAGCTGTTTTTT. The rearrangement uses TRBV5-1 and TRBJ2-2; 7 nucleotides align to TRBD1. This CDR3 comprises 16 residues. Germline V gene lookup returns CDR1 SGHRS and CDR2 YFSETQ. J gave up 5 bases and V 7 bases, and 14 bases lay outside the gene matches.

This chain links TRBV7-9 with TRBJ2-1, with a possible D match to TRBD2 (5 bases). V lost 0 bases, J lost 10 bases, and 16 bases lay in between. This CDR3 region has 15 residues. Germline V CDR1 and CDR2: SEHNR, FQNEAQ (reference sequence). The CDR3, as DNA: TGTGCCAGCAGCTTAGCTCGGGCTAGCCCCGGCGAGCAGTTCTTC. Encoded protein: CASSLARASPGEQFF.

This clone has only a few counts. CDR3 coding DNA: TGCGCCAGCAGCCAAGAAGCCGGGACAGGGAATGAAAAACTGTTTTTT. The encoded protein is CASSQEAGTGNEKLFF. The V gene is TRBV4-3, the J gene TRBJ1-4; 9 bases fit TRBD1. In germline, CDR1 is LGHNA, CDR2 YSLEER. V trimming: 0 bases; J trimming: 5 bases; junction bases outside the gene matches: 4. The CDR3 is made up of 16 amino acids.

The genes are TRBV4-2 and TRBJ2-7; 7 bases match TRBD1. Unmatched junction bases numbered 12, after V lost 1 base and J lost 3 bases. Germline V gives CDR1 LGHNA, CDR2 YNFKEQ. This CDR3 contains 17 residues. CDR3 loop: CASSQVDPGQTIYEQYF. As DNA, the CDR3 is TGTGCCAGCAGCCAAGTCGACCCGGGACAGACTATCTACGAGCAGTACTTC.

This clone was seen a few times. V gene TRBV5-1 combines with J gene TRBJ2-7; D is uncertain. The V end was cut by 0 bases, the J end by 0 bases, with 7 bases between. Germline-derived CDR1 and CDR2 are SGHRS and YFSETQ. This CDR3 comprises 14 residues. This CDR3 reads CASSLVPNSYEQYF. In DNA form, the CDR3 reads TGCGCCAGCAGCTTGGTCCCAAACTCCTACGAGCAGTACTTC.

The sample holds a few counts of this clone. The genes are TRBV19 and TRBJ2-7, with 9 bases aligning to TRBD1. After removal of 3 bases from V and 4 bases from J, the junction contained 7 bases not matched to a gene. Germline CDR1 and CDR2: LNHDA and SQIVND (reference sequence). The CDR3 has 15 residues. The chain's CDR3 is CASSILTGGGYEQYF. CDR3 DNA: TGTGCCAGTAGTATTCTCACAGGGGGCGGATACGAGCAGTACTTC. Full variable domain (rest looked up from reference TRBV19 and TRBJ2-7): DGGITQSPKYLFRKEGQNVTLSCEQNLNHDAMYWYRQDPGQGLRLIYYSQIVNDFQKGDIAEGYSVSREKKESFPLTVTSAQKNPTAFYLCASSILTGGGYEQYFGPGTRLTVT.

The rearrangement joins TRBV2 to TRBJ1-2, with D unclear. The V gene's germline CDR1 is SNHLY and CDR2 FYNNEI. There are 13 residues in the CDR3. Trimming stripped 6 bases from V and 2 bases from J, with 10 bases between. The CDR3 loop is CASRSDGNYGYTF. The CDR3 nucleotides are TGTGCCAGCAGAAGCGACGGAAACTATGGCTACACCTTC.

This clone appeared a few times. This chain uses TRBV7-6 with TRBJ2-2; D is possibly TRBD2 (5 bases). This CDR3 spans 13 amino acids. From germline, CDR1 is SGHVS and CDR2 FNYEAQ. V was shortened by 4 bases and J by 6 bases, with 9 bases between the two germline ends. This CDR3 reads CASSSMEAGELFF. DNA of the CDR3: TGTGCCAGCAGCTCCATGGAGGCCGGGGAGCTGTTTTTT. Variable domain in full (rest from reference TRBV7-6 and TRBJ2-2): GAGVSQSPRYKVTKRGQDVALRCDPISGHVSLYWYRQALGQGPEFLTYFNYEAQQDKSGLPNDRFSAERPEGSISTLTIQRTEQRDSAMYRCASSSMEAGELFFGEGSRLTVL.

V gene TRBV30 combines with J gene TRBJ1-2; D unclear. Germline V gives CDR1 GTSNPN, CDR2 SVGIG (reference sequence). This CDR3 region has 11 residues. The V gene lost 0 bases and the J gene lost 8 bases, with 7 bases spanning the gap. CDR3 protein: CAWSVYGGYTF. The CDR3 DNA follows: TGTGCCTGGAGTGTATACGGGGGCTACACCTTC.

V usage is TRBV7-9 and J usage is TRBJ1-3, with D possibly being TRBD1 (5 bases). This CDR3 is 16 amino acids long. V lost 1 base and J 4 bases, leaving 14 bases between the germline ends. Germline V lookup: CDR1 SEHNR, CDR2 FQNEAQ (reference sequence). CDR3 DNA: TGTGCCAGCAGCTTAGATGTACGGGGGAGAGGAAACACCATATATTTT. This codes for CASSLDVRGRGNTIYF.

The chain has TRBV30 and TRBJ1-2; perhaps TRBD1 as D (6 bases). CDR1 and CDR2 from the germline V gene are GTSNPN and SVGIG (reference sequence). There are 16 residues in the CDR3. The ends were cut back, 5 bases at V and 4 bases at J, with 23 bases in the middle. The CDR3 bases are TGTGCCTGGCTTTCCCCCGGAGGGGGAGGGGTCTATGGCTACACCTTC. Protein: CAWLSPGGGGVYGYTF.

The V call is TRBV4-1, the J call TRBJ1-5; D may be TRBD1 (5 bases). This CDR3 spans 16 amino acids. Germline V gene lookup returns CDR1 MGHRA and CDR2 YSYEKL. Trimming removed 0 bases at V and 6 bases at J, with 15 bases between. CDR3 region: CASSQDLTAGIQPQHF. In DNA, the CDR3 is TGCGCCAGCAGCCAAGATCTGACAGCTGGGATTCAGCCCCAGCATTTT.

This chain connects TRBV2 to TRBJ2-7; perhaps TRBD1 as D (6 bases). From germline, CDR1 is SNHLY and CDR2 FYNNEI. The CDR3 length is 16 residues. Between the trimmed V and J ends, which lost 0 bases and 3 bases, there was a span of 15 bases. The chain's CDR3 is CASSEASPGQLYEQYF. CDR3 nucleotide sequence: TGTGCCAGCAGTGAAGCGTCTCCTGGACAGCTCTACGAGCAGTACTTC.

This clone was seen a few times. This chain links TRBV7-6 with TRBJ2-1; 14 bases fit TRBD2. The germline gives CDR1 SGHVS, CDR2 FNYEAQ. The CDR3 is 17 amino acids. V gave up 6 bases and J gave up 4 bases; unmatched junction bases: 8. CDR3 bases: TGTGCCAGCAGACGGGGACTAGCGGGGGAAGAGTACAATGAGCAGTTCTTC. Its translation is CASRRGLAGEEYNEQFF.

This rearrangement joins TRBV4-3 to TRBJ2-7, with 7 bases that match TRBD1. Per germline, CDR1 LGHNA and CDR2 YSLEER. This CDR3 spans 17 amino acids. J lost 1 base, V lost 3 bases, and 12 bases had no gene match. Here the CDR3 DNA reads TGCGCCAGCAGCCAGTGGTACTCCGGGACAGCATCCTACGAGCAGTACTTC. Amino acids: CASSQWYSGTASYEQYF.

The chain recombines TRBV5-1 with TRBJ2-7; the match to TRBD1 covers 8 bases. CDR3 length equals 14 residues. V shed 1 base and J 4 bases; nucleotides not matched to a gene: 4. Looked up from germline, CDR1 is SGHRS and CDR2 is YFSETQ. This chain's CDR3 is CASSLTGGRYEQYF. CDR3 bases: TGCGCCAGCAGCTTGACAGGGGGGAGGTACGAGCAGTACTTC.

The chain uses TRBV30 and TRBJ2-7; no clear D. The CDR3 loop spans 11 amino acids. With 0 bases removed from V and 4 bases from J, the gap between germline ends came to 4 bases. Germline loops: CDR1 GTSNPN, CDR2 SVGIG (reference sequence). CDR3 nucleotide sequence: TGTGCCTGGAGTGTAGCATACGAGCAGTACTTC. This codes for CAWSVAYEQYF.

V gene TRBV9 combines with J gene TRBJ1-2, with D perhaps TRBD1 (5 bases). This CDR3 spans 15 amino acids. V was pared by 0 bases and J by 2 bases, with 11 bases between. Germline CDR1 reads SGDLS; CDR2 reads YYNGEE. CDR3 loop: CASSVASGPNYGYTF. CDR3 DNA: TGTGCCAGCAGCGTAGCCTCAGGGCCGAACTATGGCTACACCTTC.

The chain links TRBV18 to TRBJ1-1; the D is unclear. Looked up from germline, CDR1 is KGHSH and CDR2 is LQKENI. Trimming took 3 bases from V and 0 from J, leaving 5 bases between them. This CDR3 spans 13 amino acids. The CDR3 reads CASSPRLNTEAFF. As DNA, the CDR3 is TGTGCCAGCTCACCTAGATTGAACACTGAAGCTTTCTTT.

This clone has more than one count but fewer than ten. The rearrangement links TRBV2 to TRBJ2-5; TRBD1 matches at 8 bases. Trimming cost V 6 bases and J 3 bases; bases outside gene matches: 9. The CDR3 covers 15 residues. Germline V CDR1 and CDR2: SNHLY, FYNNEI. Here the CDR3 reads CASRDREFIKETQYF. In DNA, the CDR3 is TGTGCCAGCAGGGACAGGGAATTTATCAAAGAGACCCAGTACTTC.